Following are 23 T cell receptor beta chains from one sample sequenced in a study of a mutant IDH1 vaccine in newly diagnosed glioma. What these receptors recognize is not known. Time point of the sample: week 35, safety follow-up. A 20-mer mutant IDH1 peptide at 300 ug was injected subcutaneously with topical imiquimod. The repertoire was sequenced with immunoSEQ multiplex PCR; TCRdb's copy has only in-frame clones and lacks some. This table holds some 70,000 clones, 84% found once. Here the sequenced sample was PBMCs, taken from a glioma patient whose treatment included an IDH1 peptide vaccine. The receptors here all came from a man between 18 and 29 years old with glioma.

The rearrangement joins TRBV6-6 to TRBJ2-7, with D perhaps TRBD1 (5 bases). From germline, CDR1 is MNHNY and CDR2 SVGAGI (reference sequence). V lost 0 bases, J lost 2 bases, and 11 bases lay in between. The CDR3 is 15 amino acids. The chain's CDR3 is CASSYSQEGAYEQYF. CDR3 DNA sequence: TGTGCCAGCAGTTACTCACAGGAAGGCGCCTACGAGCAGTACTTC.

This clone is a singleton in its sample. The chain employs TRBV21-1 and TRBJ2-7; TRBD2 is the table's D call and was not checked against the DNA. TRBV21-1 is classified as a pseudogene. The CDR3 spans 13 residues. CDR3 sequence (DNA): TGTGCCAGCAGCGGTAGCGGTAACTACGAGCAGTACTTC. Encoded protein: CASSGSGNYEQYF.

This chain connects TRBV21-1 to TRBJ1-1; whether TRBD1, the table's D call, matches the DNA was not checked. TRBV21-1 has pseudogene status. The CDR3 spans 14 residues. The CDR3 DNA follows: TGTGCCAGCAGCAACTACAGGGGTGGGACTGAAGCTTTCTTT. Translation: CASSNYRGGTEAFF.

The CDR3 reads CASSPQQGNYGYTF. The CDR3 nucleotides are TGTGCCAGCAGCCCCCAGCAGGGCAACTATGGCTACACCTTC. This chain joins TRBV5-4 and TRBJ1-2; tentative D call: TRBD1 (5 bases). From germline, CDR1 is SGHNT and CDR2 YYREEE (reference sequence). The CDR3 is 14 amino acids. Between the trimmed V and J ends, which lost 4 bases and 2 bases, there was a span of 12 bases.

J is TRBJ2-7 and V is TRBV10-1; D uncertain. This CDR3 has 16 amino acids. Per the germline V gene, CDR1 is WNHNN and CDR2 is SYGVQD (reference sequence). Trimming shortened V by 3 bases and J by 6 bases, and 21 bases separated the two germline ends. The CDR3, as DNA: TGCGCCAGCAGTGAAAGAGCTTCTATTACCTTGCGCGAGCAGTACTTC. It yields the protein CASSERASITLREQYF.

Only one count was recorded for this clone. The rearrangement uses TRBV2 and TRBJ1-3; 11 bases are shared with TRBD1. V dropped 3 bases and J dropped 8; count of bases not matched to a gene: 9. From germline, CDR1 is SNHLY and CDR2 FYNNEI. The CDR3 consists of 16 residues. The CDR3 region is CASSDARGTGGDTIYF. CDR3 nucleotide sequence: TGTGCCAGCAGTGACGCTCGGGGGACAGGGGGGGACACCATATATTTT.

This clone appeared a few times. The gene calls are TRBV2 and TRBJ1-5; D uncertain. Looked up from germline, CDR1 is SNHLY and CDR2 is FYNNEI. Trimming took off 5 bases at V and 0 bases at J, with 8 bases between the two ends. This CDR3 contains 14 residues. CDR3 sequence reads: CASSWFSSNQPQHF. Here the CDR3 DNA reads TGTGCCAGCAGTTGGTTCAGTAGCAATCAGCCCCAGCATTTT. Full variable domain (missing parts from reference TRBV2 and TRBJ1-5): EPEVTQTPSHQVTQMGQEVILRCVPISNHLYFYWYRQILGQKVEFLVSFYNNEISEKSEIFDDQFSVERPDGSNFTLKIRSTKLEDSAMYFCASSWFSSNQPQHFGDGTRLSIL.

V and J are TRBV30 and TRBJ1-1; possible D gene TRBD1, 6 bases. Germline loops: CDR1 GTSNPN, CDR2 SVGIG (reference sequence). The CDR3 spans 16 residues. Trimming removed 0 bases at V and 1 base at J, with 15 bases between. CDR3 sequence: CAWSVRGAGRNTEAFF. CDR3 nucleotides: TGTGCCTGGAGTGTACGGGGGGCGGGCCGGAACACTGAAGCTTTCTTT.

DNA of the CDR3: TGTGCCAGCAGCTTGGGACTAGACCAGCCCCAGCATTTT. Amino acid sequence: CASSLGLDQPQHF. This chain joins TRBV11-2 and TRBJ1-5; perhaps TRBD1 as D (5 bases). CDR3 length: 13 residues. The V gene's germline CDR1 is SGHAT and CDR2 FQNNGV. Trimming cost V 3 bases and J 7 bases, with 10 bases left between them.

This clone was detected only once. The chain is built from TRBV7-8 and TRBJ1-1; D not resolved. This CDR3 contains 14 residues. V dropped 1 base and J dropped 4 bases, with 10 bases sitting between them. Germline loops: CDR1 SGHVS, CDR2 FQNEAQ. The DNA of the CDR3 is TGTGCCAGCAGCTTAGATCGGGTGGGCACTGAAGCTTTCTTT. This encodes CASSLDRVGTEAFF.

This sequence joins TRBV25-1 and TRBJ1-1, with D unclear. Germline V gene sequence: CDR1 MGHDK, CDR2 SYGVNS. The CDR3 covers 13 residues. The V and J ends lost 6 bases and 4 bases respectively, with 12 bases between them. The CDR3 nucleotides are TGTGCCAGCAGGGAGGAAGCTGTCACTGAAGCTTTCTTT. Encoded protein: CASREEAVTEAFF.

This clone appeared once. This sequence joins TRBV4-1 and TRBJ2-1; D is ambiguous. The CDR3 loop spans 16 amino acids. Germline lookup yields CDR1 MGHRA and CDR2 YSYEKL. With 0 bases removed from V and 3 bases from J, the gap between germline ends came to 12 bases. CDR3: CASSQEGYYSYNEQFF. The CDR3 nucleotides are TGCGCCAGCAGCCAAGAGGGGTACTACAGCTACAATGAGCAGTTCTTC.

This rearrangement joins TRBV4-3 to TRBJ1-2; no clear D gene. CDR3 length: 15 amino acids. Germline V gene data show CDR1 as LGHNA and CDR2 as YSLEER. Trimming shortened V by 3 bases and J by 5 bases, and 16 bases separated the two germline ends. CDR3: CASSQTRTGPYGYTF. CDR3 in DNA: TGCGCCAGCAGCCAGACAAGGACCGGGCCATATGGCTACACCTTC.

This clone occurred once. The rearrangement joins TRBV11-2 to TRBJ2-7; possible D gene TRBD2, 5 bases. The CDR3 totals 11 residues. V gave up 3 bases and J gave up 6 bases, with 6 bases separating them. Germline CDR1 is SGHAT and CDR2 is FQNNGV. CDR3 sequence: CASSFGSEQYF. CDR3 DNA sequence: TGTGCCAGCAGCTTTGGGAGCGAGCAGTACTTC.

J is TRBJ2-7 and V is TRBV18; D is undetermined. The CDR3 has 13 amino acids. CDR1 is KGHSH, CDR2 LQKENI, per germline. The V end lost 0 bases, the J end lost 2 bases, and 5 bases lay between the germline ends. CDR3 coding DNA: TGTGCCAGCTCACCACCACATACCTACGAGCAGTACTTC. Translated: CASSPPHTYEQYF.

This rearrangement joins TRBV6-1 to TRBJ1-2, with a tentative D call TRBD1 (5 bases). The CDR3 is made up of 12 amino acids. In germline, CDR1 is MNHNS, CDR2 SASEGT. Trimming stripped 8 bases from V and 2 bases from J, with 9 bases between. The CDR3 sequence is CASRDRNYGYTF. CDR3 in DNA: TGTGCCAGCCGCGACAGAAACTATGGCTACACCTTC.

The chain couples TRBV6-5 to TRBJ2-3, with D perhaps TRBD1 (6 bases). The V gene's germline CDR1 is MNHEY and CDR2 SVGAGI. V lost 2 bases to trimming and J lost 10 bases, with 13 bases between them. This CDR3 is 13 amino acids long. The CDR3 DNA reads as TGTGCCAGCAGTTACGGTTTACAGGGCGCGCAGTATTTT. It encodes CASSYGLQGAQYF.

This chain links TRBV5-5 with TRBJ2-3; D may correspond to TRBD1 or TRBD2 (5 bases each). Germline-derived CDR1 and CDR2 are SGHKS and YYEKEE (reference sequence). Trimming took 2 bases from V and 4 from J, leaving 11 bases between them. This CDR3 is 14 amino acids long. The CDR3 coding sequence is TGTGCCAGCAGCTTTGAATGGGGGTCAGATACGCAGTATTTT. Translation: CASSFEWGSDTQYF.

The CDR3 region is CASSLVAGERETQYF. The CDR3 DNA follows: TGCGCCAGCAGCTTGGTTGCGGGGGAACGAGAGACCCAGTACTTC. The chain couples TRBV5-1 to TRBJ2-5, with 7 bases fitting TRBD2. J was trimmed by 4 bases and V by 0 bases; bases with no gene match: 6. Per the germline V gene, CDR1 is SGHRS and CDR2 is YFSETQ. This CDR3 region has 15 residues.

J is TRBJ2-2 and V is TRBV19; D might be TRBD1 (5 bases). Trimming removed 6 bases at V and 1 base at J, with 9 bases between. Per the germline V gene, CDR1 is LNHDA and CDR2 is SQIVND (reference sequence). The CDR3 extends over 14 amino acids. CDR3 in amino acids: CASSRVVNTGELFF. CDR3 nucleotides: TGTGCCAGTAGCAGGGTCGTGAACACCGGGGAGCTGTTTTTT.

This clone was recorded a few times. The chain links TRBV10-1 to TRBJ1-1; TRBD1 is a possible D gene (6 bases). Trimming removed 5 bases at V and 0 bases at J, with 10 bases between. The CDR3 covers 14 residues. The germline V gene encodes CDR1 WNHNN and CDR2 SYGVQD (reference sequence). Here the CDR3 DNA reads TGCGCCAGCAGTAGGGACAAACTGAACACTGAAGCTTTCTTT. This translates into CASSRDKLNTEAFF.

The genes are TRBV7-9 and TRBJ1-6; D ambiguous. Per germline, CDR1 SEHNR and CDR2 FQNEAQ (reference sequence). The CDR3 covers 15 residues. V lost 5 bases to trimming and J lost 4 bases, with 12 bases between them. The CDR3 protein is CASSTWTDYNSPLHF. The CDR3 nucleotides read TGTGCCAGCAGCACCTGGACTGATTATAATTCACCCCTCCACTTT.

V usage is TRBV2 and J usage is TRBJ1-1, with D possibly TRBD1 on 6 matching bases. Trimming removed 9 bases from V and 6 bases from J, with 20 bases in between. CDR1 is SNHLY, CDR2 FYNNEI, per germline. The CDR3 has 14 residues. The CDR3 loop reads CASPSIGGDAEAFF. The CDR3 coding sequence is TGTGCCAGTCCGAGCATAGGGGGGGACGCTGAAGCTTTCTTT.